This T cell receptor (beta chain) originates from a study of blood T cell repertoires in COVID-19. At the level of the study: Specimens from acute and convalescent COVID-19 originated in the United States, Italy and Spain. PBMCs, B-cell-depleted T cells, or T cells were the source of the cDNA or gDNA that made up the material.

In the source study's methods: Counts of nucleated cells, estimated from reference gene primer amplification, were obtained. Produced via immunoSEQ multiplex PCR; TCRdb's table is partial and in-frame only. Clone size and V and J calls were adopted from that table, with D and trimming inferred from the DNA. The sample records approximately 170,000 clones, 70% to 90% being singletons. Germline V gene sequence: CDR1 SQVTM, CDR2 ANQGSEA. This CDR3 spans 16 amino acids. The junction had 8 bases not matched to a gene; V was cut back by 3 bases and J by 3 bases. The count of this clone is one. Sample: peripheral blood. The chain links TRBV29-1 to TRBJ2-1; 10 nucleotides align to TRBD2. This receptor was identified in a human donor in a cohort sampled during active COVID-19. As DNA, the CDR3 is TGCAGCGTTGATGTTAGCGGGGGGTCTTACTACAATGAGCAGTTCTTC. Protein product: CSVDVSGGSYYNEQFF.